Presented here are 32 T cell receptor beta chains from one specimen sequenced in a study of cytomegalovirus exposure and HLA in healthy donors. The PCR used 60 Vbeta and 13 Jbeta primers. The protocol was immunoSEQ multiplex PCR, while the TCRdb copy is restricted to in-frame clones and leaves out a portion. Here the sample spans around 200,000 clones, under 80% being singletons. Sequenced material: PBMCs. Source of these receptors: a man between 25 and 39 years old in good health and CMV-seropositive.

The J gene is TRBJ2-5, the V gene TRBV9; 8 nucleotides align to TRBD1. This CDR3 is built from 14 residues. V was pared by 3 bases and J by 5 bases, with 6 bases of the junction left unmatched. Germline V gene sequence: CDR1 SGDLS, CDR2 YYNGEE. CDR3 amino acids: CASSGRGPRETQYF. The CDR3 DNA reads TGTGCCAGCAGCGGCAGGGGGCCGAGGGAGACCCAGTACTTC. The variable domain in full, completed from reference TRBV9 and TRBJ2-5, reads DSGVTQTPKHLITATGQRVTLRCSPRSGDLSVYWYQQSLDQGLQFLIQYYNGEERAKGNILERFSAQQFPDLHSELNLSSLELGDSALYFCASSGRGPRETQYFGPGTRLLVL.

This sequence joins TRBV11-2 and TRBJ2-1; TRBD2 matches 9 bases. After removal of 3 bases from V and 3 bases from J, the junction contained 6 bases not matched to a gene. Per the germline V gene, CDR1 is SGHAT and CDR2 is FQNNGV. The CDR3 has 16 residues. CDR3 sequence reads: CASSFLSGSRYNEQFF. The DNA of the CDR3 is TGTGCCAGCAGCTTCCTTAGCGGGAGTCGCTACAATGAGCAGTTCTTC.

The chain combines TRBV5-1 with TRBJ1-4, with 10 bases matching TRBD1. Germline V gene sequence: CDR1 SGHRS, CDR2 YFSETQ. The CDR3 has 14 residues. The V gene end was trimmed by 5 bases and the J gene end by 8 bases; junction bases not matched to a gene: 6. Written as DNA, the CDR3 is TGCGCCAGCAGAAGGGGGACAGGGGAAGAAAAACTGTTTTTT. This translates into CASRRGTGEEKLFF.

The genes are TRBV5-8 and TRBJ2-5, with 15 nucleotides matching TRBD2. The CDR3 totals 18 residues. Germline CDR1 is SGHTS and CDR2 is YDEGEE. J was trimmed by 2 bases and V by 3 bases; bases with no gene match: 8. CDR3 DNA: TGTGCCAGCAGCTACCCCGGGACTAGCGGGGGGCCACAAGAGACCCAGTACTTC. Amino acids: CASSYPGTSGGPQETQYF.

This chain connects TRBV10-1 to TRBJ2-2, with 8 bases that match TRBD2. J was trimmed by 7 bases and V by 7 bases; bases with no gene match: 17. There are 17 residues in the CDR3. The germline V gene has CDR1 WNHNN and CDR2 SYGVQD (reference sequence). DNA of the CDR3: TGCGCCAGCATGGGGTCCCAAGCGGTTAGCGGGAACGGGGAGCTGTTTTTT. As protein: CASMGSQAVSGNGELFF.

The chain is built from TRBV9 and TRBJ1-6; D is undetermined. V lost 4 bases and J 2 bases, leaving 16 bases between the germline ends. CDR3 length: 17 residues. Germline V CDR1 and CDR2: SGDLS, YYNGEE. The CDR3 here is CASSQSTAEPYNSPLHF. CDR3 bases: TGTGCCAGCAGCCAAAGCACAGCAGAACCCTATAATTCACCCCTCCACTTT.

V usage is TRBV30 and J usage is TRBJ2-7; perhaps TRBD1 as D (6 bases). V lost 4 bases and J lost 2, with 24 bases in between. Germline V gene data show CDR1 as GTSNPN and CDR2 as SVGIG (reference sequence). This CDR3 comprises 17 residues. In nucleotides, the CDR3 is TGTGCCTGGATCCCTTCGCCGGGACACCGAACACCCTACGAGCAGTACTTC. Residues: CAWIPSPGHRTPYEQYF.

This clone was recorded a few times. V gene TRBV4-2 combines with J gene TRBJ2-2; maybe TRBD1 (6 bases). The CDR3 extends over 17 amino acids. Deletions cut 0 bases from V and 3 bases from J, with 14 bases between. Germline V CDR1 and CDR2: LGHNA, YNFKEQ. The CDR3 DNA is TGTGCCAGCAGCCAAGATCTCAGGGGTTCATACACCGGGGAGCTGTTTTTT. This sequence encodes CASSQDLRGSYTGELFF.

The chain's CDR3 is CSVLSSGGYNEQFF. The CDR3 nucleotides are TGCAGCGTACTAAGCTCTGGGGGGTACAATGAGCAGTTCTTC. This chain joins TRBV29-1 and TRBJ2-1; D may be TRBD2 (6 bases). Germline V gene sequence: CDR1 SQVTM, CDR2 ANQGSEA. V gave up 6 bases and J gave up 4 bases, with 16 bases separating them. The length of the CDR3 is 14 residues.

The V gene is TRBV29-1, the J gene TRBJ1-1; a weak D match, TRBD1 (6 bases). The V end lost 7 bases, the J end lost 0 bases, and 12 bases lay between the germline ends. The CDR3 runs to 13 residues. CDR1 is SQVTM, CDR2 ANQGSEA, per germline. In nucleotides, the CDR3 is TGCAGCGCCATGGGGGGGCTGAACACTGAAGCTTTCTTT. Amino acids: CSAMGGLNTEAFF.

The rearrangement links TRBV7-3 to TRBJ1-1; D is uncertain. The CDR3 covers 9 residues. The V end was cut by 5 bases, the J end by 10 bases, with 5 bases between. Germline lookup yields CDR1 SGHTA and CDR2 FQGTGA. The CDR3 loop reads CASSPRAFF. The CDR3 DNA follows: TGTGCCAGCAGCCCCCGAGCTTTCTTT.

The rearrangement joins TRBV29-1 to TRBJ2-3; a weak D match, TRBD2 (7 bases). With 8 bases removed from V and 2 bases from J, the gap between germline ends came to 17 bases. From germline, CDR1 is SQVTM and CDR2 ANQGSEA. This CDR3 contains 14 residues. The CDR3 protein is CSLTTGGFTDTQYF. The CDR3 nucleotides are TGCAGCTTGACGACGGGGGGCTTCACAGATACGCAGTATTTT.

V is TRBV23-1 and J is TRBJ2-7; tentative D call: TRBD1 (6 bases). TRBV23-1 is known as an ORF, though its function is uncertain. There are 13 residues in the CDR3. Trimming removed 5 bases from V and 6 bases from J, with 14 bases in between. CDR3 amino acids: CASSGTQGCEQYF. The DNA of the CDR3 is TGCGCCAGCAGTGGGACACAGGGATGCGAGCAGTACTTC.

V and J are TRBV9 and TRBJ2-2, with D perhaps TRBD2 (7 bases). Germline lookup yields CDR1 SGDLS and CDR2 YYNGEE. The CDR3 runs 17 residues. With 5 bases removed from V and 5 bases from J, the gap between germline ends came to 22 bases. The DNA for the CDR3 is TGTGCCAGCAGTCCGCCGGGGGGCAGGGGCGGTACCGGGGAGCTGTTTTTT. Translating gives CASSPPGGRGGTGELFF. Drawing the rest from reference TRBV9 and TRBJ2-2, the complete variable domain is DSGVTQTPKHLITATGQRVTLRCSPRSGDLSVYWYQQSLDQGLQFLIQYYNGEERAKGNILERFSAQQFPDLHSELNLSSLELGDSALYFCASSPPGGRGGTGELFFGEGSRLTVL.

The count of this clone is one. The chain links TRBV27 to TRBJ1-6; tentatively, D is TRBD1 (5 bases). This CDR3 has 13 residues. V was clipped by 7 bases and J by 7 bases, with 11 bases between them. From germline, CDR1 is MNHEY and CDR2 SMNVEV (reference sequence). The CDR3 sequence is CASTRRGNSPLHF. DNA of the CDR3: TGTGCCAGCACCCGGCGGGGGAATTCACCCCTCCACTTT.

DNA for the CDR3: TGTGCCAGTAGTATAGATAGGACACACACTGAAGCTTTCTTT. Translated: CASSIDRTHTEAFF. The chain joins TRBV19 to TRBJ1-1; D may be TRBD1 (5 bases). V was clipped by 0 bases and J by 3 bases, with 8 bases between them. CDR3 length: 14 amino acids. The germline CDR1 and CDR2 sequences are LNHDA and SQIVND (reference sequence).

In this sample, this clone turned up once. The chain joins TRBV18 to TRBJ2-7, with TRBD2 matching 12 bases. The germline V gene encodes CDR1 KGHSH and CDR2 LQKENI. V was pared by 4 bases and J by 4 bases, with 2 bases of the junction left unmatched. There are 14 residues in the CDR3. The CDR3 here is CASSRTSGGYEQYF. CDR3 DNA: TGTGCCAGCTCACGAACTAGCGGGGGGTACGAGCAGTACTTC.

The DNA for the CDR3 is TGTGCCAGCAGCTTAAGGTCGGGGCAGGGGTACGAGCAGTACTTC. Its protein is CASSLRSGQGYEQYF. This chain connects TRBV13 to TRBJ2-7; tentatively, D is TRBD1 (6 bases). V was cut by 2 bases and J by 4 bases, with 15 bases left in between. Germline loops: CDR1 PRHDT, CDR2 FYEKMQ (reference sequence). The CDR3 has 15 residues. The full variable domain, rest sourced from reference TRBV13 and TRBJ2-7, is AAGVIQSPRHLIKEKRETATLKCYPIPRHDTVYWYQQGPGQDPQFLISFYEKMQSDKGSIPDRFSAQQFSDYHSELNMSSLELGDSALYFCASSLRSGQGYEQYFGPGTRLTVT.

CDR3: CASSHGGAATEAFF. Written as DNA, the CDR3 is TGTGCCAGCAGCCACGGGGGGGCGGCCACTGAAGCTTTCTTT. The V and J genes are TRBV7-9 and TRBJ1-1; tentatively, D is TRBD1 (6 bases). The CDR3 extends over 14 amino acids. The germline CDR1 and CDR2 sequences are SEHNR and FQNEAQ (reference sequence). V was clipped by 5 bases and J by 4 bases, with 14 bases between them. Variable domain in full (rest from reference TRBV7-9 and TRBJ1-1): DTGVSQNPRHKITKRGQNVTFRCDPISEHNRLYWYRQTLGQGPEFLTYFQNEAQLEKSRLLSDRFSAERPKGSFSTLEIQRTEQGDSAMYLCASSHGGAATEAFFGQGTRLTVV.

The chain combines TRBV15 with TRBJ2-7; perhaps TRBD2 as D (5 bases). The CDR3 covers 15 residues. Germline assignment: CDR1 LNHNV and CDR2 YYDKDF (reference sequence). Trimming removed 0 bases at V and 3 bases at J, with 12 bases between. DNA of the CDR3: TGTGCCACCAGCAGAGATAGGGCGGGTATCTACGAGCAGTACTTC. It yields the protein CATSRDRAGIYEQYF.

The J gene is TRBJ2-1, the V gene TRBV5-4; TRBD1 matches at 8 bases. Germline loops: CDR1 SGHNT, CDR2 YYREEE (reference sequence). CDR3 length: 13 amino acids. The ends lost 6 bases at V and 8 bases at J; junction bases unmatched: 7. The CDR3 loop reads CASTGGASDEQFF. DNA of the CDR3: TGTGCCAGCACAGGGGGCGCTTCGGATGAGCAGTTCTTC.

J is TRBJ2-7 and V is TRBV19; D is perhaps TRBD2 (7 bases). Germline assignment: CDR1 LNHDA and CDR2 SQIVND (reference sequence). The CDR3 spans 14 residues. Between the trimmed V and J ends, which lost 3 bases and 6 bases, there was a span of 15 bases. In nucleotides, the CDR3 is TGTGCCAGTAGTATCGGCGGGGGCCGATTCGAGCAGTACTTC. Its translation: CASSIGGGRFEQYF.

The chain employs TRBV6-6 and TRBJ1-1; D perhaps matches TRBD1 (5 bases). Germline V CDR1 and CDR2: MNHNY, SVGAGI (reference sequence). Deletions cut 6 bases from V and 4 bases from J, with 15 bases between. The CDR3 sequence is 14 residues long. The CDR3 sequence: CASSRGGGTTEAFF. Here the CDR3 DNA reads TGTGCCAGCAGCCGGGGTGGGGGGACCACTGAAGCTTTCTTT.

This rearrangement joins TRBV2 to TRBJ2-5; 10 bases map to TRBD2. The V gene's germline CDR1 is SNHLY and CDR2 FYNNEI. J lost 0 bases, V lost 9 bases, and 4 bases had no gene match. This CDR3 is 14 amino acids long. For the CDR3, the DNA is TGTGCCAGTCTAGCGGGGGACTACCAAGAGACCCAGTACTTC. Residues: CASLAGDYQETQYF. Full variable domain (missing parts from reference TRBV2 and TRBJ2-5): EPEVTQTPSHQVTQMGQEVILRCVPISNHLYFYWYRQILGQKVEFLVSFYNNEISEKSEIFDDQFSVERPDGSNFTLKIRSTKLEDSAMYFCASLAGDYQETQYFGPGTRLLVL.

This sequence joins TRBV11-3 and TRBJ2-1; TRBD2 matches 7 bases. The CDR3 sequence is 14 residues long. Unmatched junction bases numbered 10, after V lost 5 bases and J lost 9 bases. Germline CDR1 and CDR2: SGHNT and YENEEA. In DNA form, the CDR3 reads TGTGCCAGCAGCCCCATCGGGGGGTACGGTGAGCAGTTCTTC. Its translation is CASSPIGGYGEQFF.

The DNA for the CDR3 is TGTGCCAGCAGCGTAGTCGCAGGAACCTATGATGGCTACACCTTC. Its translation is CASSVVAGTYDGYTF. V usage is TRBV9 and J usage is TRBJ1-2; D is undetermined. The V end lost 0 bases, the J end lost 6 bases, and 15 bases lay between the germline ends. This CDR3 has 15 residues. Germline CDR1 and CDR2: SGDLS and YYNGEE.

V is TRBV5-1 and J is TRBJ1-2; 7 positions match TRBD1. Trimming removed 5 bases from V and 0 bases from J; junction bases left unmatched: 7. In germline, CDR1 is SGHRS, CDR2 YFSETQ. This CDR3 is built from 15 residues. The CDR3 region has the DNA TGCGCCAGCAGTCGGGACAGTTCCTCTAACTATGGCTACACCTTC. Its protein product is CASSRDSSSNYGYTF.

The chain's CDR3 is CASSSGTGRDTQYF. For the CDR3, the DNA is TGTGCCAGCAGTTCCGGGACAGGGCGGGATACGCAGTATTTT. The rearrangement joins TRBV6-1 to TRBJ2-3, with TRBD1 identical over 9 bases. The CDR3 is 14 amino acids. CDR1 MNHNS and CDR2 SASEGT come from the germline V gene. The V segment lost 5 bases and the J segment 6 bases; nucleotides outside the gene matches: 6.

The CDR3, as DNA: TGTGCCAGCGAGTGGGGGGCGCAGTATTTT. The encoded protein is CASEWGAQYF. The V gene is TRBV7-9, the J gene TRBJ2-3, with a possible D match to TRBD2 (6 bases). The V end was cut by 8 bases, the J end by 10 bases, with 10 bases between. Germline V gives CDR1 SEHNR, CDR2 FQNEAQ (reference sequence). CDR3 size: 10 residues.

CDR3 amino acids: CASIRTGAGNTIYF. The CDR3 DNA sequence: TGTGCCAGCATTCGAACAGGGGCGGGAAACACCATATATTTT. V and J are TRBV6-1 and TRBJ1-3, with 7 bases identical to TRBD1. V shed 7 bases and J 4 bases; nucleotides not matched to a gene: 7. Germline V gives CDR1 MNHNS, CDR2 SASEGT. This CDR3 is 14 amino acids long.

The V gene is TRBV5-4, the J gene TRBJ2-5; TRBD2 matches at 10 bases. The CDR3 contains 13 residues. V trimming: 7 bases; J trimming: 4 bases; junction bases outside the gene matches: 4. Germline-derived CDR1 and CDR2 are SGHNT and YYREEE (reference sequence). CDR3 protein: CASGTSGVETQYF. The CDR3, as DNA: TGTGCCAGCGGAACTAGCGGGGTAGAGACCCAGTACTTC.

This chain connects TRBV5-4 to TRBJ2-4, with 11 bases that match TRBD2. This CDR3 is 15 amino acids long. Germline loops: CDR1 SGHNT, CDR2 YYREEE (reference sequence). The junction had 6 bases not matched to a gene; V was cut back by 3 bases and J by 7 bases. The CDR3 nucleotides read TGTGCCAGCAGCTGGTTAGCGGGAGGGAAGAACATTCAGTACTTC. It yields the protein CASSWLAGGKNIQYF.